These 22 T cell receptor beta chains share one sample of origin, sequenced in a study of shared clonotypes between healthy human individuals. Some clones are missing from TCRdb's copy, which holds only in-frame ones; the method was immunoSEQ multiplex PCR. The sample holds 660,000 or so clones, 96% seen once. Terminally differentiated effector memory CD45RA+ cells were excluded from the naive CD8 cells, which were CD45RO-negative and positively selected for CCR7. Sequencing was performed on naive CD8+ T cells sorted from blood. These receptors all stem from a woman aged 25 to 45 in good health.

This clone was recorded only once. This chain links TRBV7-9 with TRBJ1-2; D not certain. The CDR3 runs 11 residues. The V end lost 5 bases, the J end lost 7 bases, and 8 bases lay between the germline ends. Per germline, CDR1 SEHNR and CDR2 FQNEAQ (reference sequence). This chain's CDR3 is CASSPPGGYTF. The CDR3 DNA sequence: TGTGCCAGCAGCCCTCCAGGTGGCTACACCTTC.

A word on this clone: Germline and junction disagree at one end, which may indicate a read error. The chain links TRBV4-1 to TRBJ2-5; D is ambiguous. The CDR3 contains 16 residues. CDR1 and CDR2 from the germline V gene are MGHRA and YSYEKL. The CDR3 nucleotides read TGCGCCAGCAGCCAAGATGGTAAGGGCGACCAGGAGACCCAGTACTTC. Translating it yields CASSQDGKGDQETQYF.

The CDR3 DNA sequence: TGTGCCAGCACCGGTTCCTACAATGAGCAGTTCTTC. It encodes CASTGSYNEQFF. The chain recombines TRBV7-2 with TRBJ2-1; D remains unclear. Germline CDR1 reads SGHTA; CDR2 reads FQGNSA. The length of the CDR3 is 12 residues. The V end lost 7 bases, the J end lost 1 base, and 5 bases lay between the germline ends.

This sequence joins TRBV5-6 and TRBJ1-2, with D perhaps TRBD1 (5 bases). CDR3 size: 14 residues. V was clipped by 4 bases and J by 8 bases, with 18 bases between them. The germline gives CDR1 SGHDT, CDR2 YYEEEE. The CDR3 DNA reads TGTGCCAGCAGCCTGGAGGGACCGTCGGACGGCTACACCTTC. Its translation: CASSLEGPSDGYTF. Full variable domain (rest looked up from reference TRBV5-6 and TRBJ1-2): DAGVTQSPTHLIKTRGQQVTLRCSPKSGHDTVSWYQQALGQGPQFIFQYYEEEERQRGNFPDRFSGHQFPNYSSELNVNALLLGDSALYLCASSLEGPSDGYTFGSGTRLTVV.

CDR3 sequence (DNA): TGTGCCAGCAGCAGCACGGGACAGGGTAACTATGGCTACACCTTC. Its protein product is CASSSTGQGNYGYTF. The chain has TRBV7-9 and TRBJ1-2, with 9 bases matching TRBD1. CDR1 is SEHNR, CDR2 FQNEAQ, per germline (reference sequence). Losses at the gene ends were 5 bases for V and 1 base for J; bases not matched to a gene: 5. The CDR3 is 15 amino acids.

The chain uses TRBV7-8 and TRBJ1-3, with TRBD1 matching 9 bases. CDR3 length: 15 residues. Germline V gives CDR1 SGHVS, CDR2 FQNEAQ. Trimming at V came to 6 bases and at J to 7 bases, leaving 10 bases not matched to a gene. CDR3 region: CASSPVPGQGNTIYF. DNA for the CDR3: TGTGCCAGCAGTCCTGTCCCCGGACAGGGGAACACCATATATTTT.

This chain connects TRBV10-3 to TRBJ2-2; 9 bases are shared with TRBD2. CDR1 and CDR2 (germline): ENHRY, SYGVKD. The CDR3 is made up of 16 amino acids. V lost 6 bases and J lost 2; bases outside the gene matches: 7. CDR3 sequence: CAIRRPLAGNTGELFF. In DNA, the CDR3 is TGTGCCATCAGGAGGCCCCTAGCGGGAAACACCGGGGAGCTGTTTTTT.

The CDR3, as DNA: TGTGCCAGCAGTCCCGAGGACGGCACGGGGGCCCAGTACTTC. This gives the protein CASSPEDGTGAQYF. The chain is built from TRBV27 and TRBJ2-5; possibly TRBD2 for D (6 bases). The germline gives CDR1 MNHEY, CDR2 SMNVEV (reference sequence). V was trimmed by 5 bases and J by 9 bases, leaving 19 bases between them. The CDR3 extends over 14 amino acids.

This CDR3 reads CASAQGTSTGELFF. In nucleotides, the CDR3 is TGTGCCAGCGCCCAGGGGACTTCTACCGGGGAGCTGTTTTTT. The V call is TRBV6-5, the J call TRBJ2-2; D tentatively reads TRBD1 or TRBD2 (6 bases each). Germline CDR1 reads MNHEY; CDR2 reads SVGAGI. The CDR3 loop spans 14 amino acids. Trimming left V 8 bases short and J 5 bases short, with 15 bases between.

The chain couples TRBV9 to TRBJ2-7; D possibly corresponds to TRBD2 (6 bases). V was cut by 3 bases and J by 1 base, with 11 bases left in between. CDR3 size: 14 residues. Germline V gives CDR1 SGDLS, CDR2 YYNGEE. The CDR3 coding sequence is TGTGCCAGCAGCGCCGCCCGGGGGTCCTACGAGCAGTACTTC. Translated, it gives CASSAARGSYEQYF. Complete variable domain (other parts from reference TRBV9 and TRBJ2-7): DSGVTQTPKHLITATGQRVTLRCSPRSGDLSVYWYQQSLDQGLQFLIQYYNGEERAKGNILERFSAQQFPDLHSELNLSSLELGDSALYFCASSAARGSYEQYFGPGTRLTVT.

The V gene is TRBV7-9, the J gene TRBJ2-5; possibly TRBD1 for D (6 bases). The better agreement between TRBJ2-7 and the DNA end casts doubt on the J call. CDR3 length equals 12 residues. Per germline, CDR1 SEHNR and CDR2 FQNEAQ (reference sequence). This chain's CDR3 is CASSYQGGEQYF. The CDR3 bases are TGTGCCAGCAGCTATCAAGGGGGCGAGCAGTACTTC.

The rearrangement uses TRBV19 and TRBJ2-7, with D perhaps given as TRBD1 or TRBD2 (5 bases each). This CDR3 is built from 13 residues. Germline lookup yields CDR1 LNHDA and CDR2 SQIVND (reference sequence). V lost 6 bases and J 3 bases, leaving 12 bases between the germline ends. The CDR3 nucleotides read TGTGCCAGTAGGGCTTTGGGGGACTACGAGCAGTACTTC. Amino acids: CASRALGDYEQYF.

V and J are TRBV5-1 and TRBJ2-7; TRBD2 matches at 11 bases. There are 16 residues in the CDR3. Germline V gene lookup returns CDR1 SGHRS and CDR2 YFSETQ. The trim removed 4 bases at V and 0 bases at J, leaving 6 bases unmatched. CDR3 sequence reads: CASSKGTSGSSYEQYF. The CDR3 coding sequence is TGCGCCAGCAGCAAGGGGACTAGCGGATCCTCCTACGAGCAGTACTTC. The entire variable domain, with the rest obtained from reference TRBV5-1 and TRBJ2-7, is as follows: KAGVTQTPRYLIKTRGQQVTLSCSPISGHRSVSWYQQTPGQGLQFLFEYFSETQRNKGNFPGRFSGRQFSNSRSEMNVSTLELGDSALYLCASSKGTSGSSYEQYFGPGTRLTVT.

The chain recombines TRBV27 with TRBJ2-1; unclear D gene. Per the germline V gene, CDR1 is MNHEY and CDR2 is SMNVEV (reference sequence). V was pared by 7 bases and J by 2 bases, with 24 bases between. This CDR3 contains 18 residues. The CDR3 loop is CASTPFDPHPVTYNEQFF. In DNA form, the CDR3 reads TGTGCCAGCACCCCTTTCGACCCGCACCCTGTAACCTACAATGAGCAGTTCTTC.

CDR3 bases: TGTGCCAGCTCACCACCCGCGACAGGGTTCTCTGGGGCCAACGTCCTGACTTTC. Its translation: CASSPPATGFSGANVLTF. The chain recombines TRBV18 with TRBJ2-6; TRBD1 agrees at 7 bases. Trimming at V came to 0 bases and at J to 0 bases, leaving 5 bases not matched to a gene. This CDR3 has 18 residues. Per germline, CDR1 KGHSH and CDR2 LQKENI.

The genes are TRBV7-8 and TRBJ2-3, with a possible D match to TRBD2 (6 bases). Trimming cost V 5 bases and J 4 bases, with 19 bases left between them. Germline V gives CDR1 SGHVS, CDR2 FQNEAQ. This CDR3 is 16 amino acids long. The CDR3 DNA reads TGTGCCAGCAGCCCCCGGACTGGGCGGGGTTCAGATACGCAGTATTTT. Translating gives CASSPRTGRGSDTQYF.

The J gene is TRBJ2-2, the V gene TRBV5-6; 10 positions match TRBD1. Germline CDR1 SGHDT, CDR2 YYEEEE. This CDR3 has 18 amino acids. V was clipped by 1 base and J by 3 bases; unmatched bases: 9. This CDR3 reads CASSLWTGGYWDTGELFF. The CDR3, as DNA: TGTGCCAGCAGCTTGTGGACAGGGGGATATTGGGACACCGGGGAGCTGTTTTTT.

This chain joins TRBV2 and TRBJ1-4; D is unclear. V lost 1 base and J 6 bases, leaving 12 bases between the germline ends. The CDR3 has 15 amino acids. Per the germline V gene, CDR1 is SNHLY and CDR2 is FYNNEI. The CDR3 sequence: CASSEGFRRDEKLFF. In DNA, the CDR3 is TGTGCCAGCAGTGAAGGATTCAGGAGGGATGAAAAACTGTTTTTT.

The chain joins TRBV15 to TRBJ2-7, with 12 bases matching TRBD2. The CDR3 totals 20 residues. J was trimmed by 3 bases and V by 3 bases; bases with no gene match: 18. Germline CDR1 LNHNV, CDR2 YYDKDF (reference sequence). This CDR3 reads CATSSWPGLAGLSGNYEQYF. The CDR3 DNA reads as TGTGCCACCAGCAGTTGGCCGGGACTAGCGGGCCTTAGCGGGAACTACGAGCAGTACTTC.

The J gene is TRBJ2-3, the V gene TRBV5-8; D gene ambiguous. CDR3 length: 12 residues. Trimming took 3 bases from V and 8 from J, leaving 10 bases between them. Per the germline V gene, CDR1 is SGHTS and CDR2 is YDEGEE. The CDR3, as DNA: TGTGCCAGCAGCTCCACCCCGGGTACGCAGTATTTT. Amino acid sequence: CASSSTPGTQYF.

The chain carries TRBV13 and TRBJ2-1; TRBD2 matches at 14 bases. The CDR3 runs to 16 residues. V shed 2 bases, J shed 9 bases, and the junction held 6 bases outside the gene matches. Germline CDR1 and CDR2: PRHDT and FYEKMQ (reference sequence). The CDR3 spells CASSLKGTSGSFEQFF. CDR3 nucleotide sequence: TGTGCCAGCAGCTTAAAGGGGACTAGCGGGAGTTTTGAGCAGTTCTTC.

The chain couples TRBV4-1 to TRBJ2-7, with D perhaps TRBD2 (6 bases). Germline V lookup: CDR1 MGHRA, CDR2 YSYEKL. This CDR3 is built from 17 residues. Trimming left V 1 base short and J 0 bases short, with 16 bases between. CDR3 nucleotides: TGCGCCAGCAGCCAAGTTACCGGGACTCGCGCCTCCTACGAGCAGTACTTC. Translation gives CASSQVTGTRASYEQYF.